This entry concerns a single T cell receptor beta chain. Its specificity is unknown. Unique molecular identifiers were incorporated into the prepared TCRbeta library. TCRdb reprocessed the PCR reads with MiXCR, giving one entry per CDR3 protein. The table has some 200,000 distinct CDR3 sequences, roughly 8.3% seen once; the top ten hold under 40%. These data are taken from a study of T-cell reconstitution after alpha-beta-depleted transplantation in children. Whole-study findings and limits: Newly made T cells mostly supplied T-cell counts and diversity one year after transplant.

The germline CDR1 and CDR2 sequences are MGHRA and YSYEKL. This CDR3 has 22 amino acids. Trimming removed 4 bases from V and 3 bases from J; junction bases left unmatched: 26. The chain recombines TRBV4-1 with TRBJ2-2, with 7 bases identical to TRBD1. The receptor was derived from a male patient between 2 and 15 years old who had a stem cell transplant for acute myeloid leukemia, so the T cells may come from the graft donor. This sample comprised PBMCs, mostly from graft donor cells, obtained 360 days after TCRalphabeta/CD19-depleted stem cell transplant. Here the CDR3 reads CASSPRLGQKQSTNVYTGELFF. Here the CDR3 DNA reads TGCGCCAGCAGCCCAAGATTGGGACAGAAGCAATCCACCAATGTATACACCGGGGAGCTGTTTTTT.